The clone carrying this T cell receptor (beta chain) has only a few counts. Its target is not known. Sequencing of DNA taken from cultured CD4+ T cells relied on the Oncomine TCR Beta short-read assay. TCRdb processed the PCR reads anew with MiXCR; each CDR3 protein has one entry. The repertoire consists of around 3,000 distinct CDR3 sequences, with 25% to 35% occurring once and the leading ten covering roughly 65%. The sample belongs to a study of vaccination and CD4 T cells after COVID-19. Study details: Median time from COVID diagnosis to post-COVID sampling was over 95 days (35 to 161). Findings of the study overall: Post-vaccination reactive clonotypes (median around 40) did not differ significantly from post-infection (approximately 23).

Treatment noted: approximately 9-day PBMC culture with coronavirus spike peptide pools or control peptides (ViraFEST assay). Unexposed donor CD4+ T cells predated the COVID-19 pandemic, collected 2011-2018. If enough cells were available, CD4+ T cells from unexposed donors were probed with SARS-CoV-2 S/N and four cold-coronavirus spikes. This CDR3 has 14 amino acids. Germline lookup yields CDR1 MNHNS and CDR2 SASEGT. V was pared by 6 bases and J by 2 bases, with 12 bases between. The rearrangement links TRBV6-1 to TRBJ2-3; the D is unclear. Sequenced input: CD4+ T cells from blood, cultured in vitro. The source of this sequence is a human donor in good health. CDR3 bases: TGTGCCAGCAGCCTTGCCAGCCTCACAGATACGCAGTATTTT. Translating it yields CASSLASLTDTQYF.